The 12 T cell receptor beta chains below all came from one sample that was sequenced in a study of Graves' ophthalmopathy and Graves' hyperthyroidism (dated by TCRdb to 2016 to 2019). TCRdb names Illumina HiSeq 2000 as the instrument used. TCR beta CDR3 regions were amplified from RNA transcripts for repertoire sequencing. The first round was an RT-PCR using HTBI primers with the Qiagen OneStep RT-PCR kit, and this first round was followed by a second-round multiplex PCR, then size selection and purification. TCRdb ran its own pipeline on the public reads, namely fastp trimming at Q25 and MiXCR clone calling, and kept in-frame beta chains. Rows with a matching CDR3 protein are joined into one entry that keeps the most common DNA and genes. Across this sample there are about 740,000 distinct CDR3 sequences, with 35% to 50% seen only once. The ten biggest clones cover 44% of the sample. The material sequenced was peripheral blood. The source of these receptors is an adult man with Graves' ophthalmopathy.

This clonotype was found a few times. The chain has TRBV10-3 and TRBJ2-7; TRBD1 agrees at 8 bases. V dropped 10 bases and J dropped 3; count of bases not matched to a gene: 11. The CDR3 spans 14 residues. The V gene's germline CDR1 is ENHRY and CDR2 SYGVKD. The CDR3 bases are TGTGCCAGCAGGCCACTCACAGGGGGCTACGAGCAGTACTTC. It encodes CASRPLTGGYEQYF.

In regard to this clonotype: Since no conserved phenylalanine or tryptophan closes the CDR3, a read error is the likely cause. The J gene is TRBJ2-5, the V gene TRBV20-1; D is unclear. The length of the CDR3 is 12 residues. Germline V gene data show CDR1 as DFQATT and CDR2 as SNEGSKA (reference sequence). Trimming took off 6 bases at V and 2 bases at J, with 10 bases between the two ends. CDR3 protein: CSARTQQETQYV. CDR3 bases: TGCAGTGCGCGGACCCAACAAGAGACCCAGTACGTC.

This chain joins TRBV6-6 and TRBJ1-6; D ambiguous. CDR3 length equals 13 residues. V lost 4 bases and J lost 7, with 8 bases in between. Germline CDR1 reads MNHNY; CDR2 reads SVGAGI (reference sequence). CDR3: CASSLWRNSPLHF. The DNA of the CDR3 is TGTGCCAGCAGTTTGTGGCGGAATTCACCCCTCCACTTT.

This clonotype has just a few counts. The CDR3 sequence is CSFLQWTSGHYEQYF. In nucleotides, the CDR3 is TGCAGTTTTTTACAGTGGACTAGCGGACACTACGAGCAGTACTTC. The J gene is TRBJ2-7, the V gene TRBV20-1; 10 nucleotides match TRBD2. The CDR3 spans 15 residues. Germline loops: CDR1 DFQATT, CDR2 SNEGSKA (reference sequence). V trimming: 8 bases; J trimming: 3 bases; junction bases outside the gene matches: 13.

The rearrangement uses TRBV20-1 and TRBJ1-1; a weak D match, TRBD1 (6 bases). The V and J ends lost 5 bases and 3 bases respectively, with 16 bases between them. Germline CDR1 and CDR2: DFQATT and SNEGSKA (reference sequence). This CDR3 comprises 14 residues. The CDR3 DNA sequence: TGCAGTGCTGCATTGGGGGCTGGGGACACTGAAGCTTTCTTT. This codes for CSAALGAGDTEAFF.

This clonotype was seen only a few times. The CDR3 coding sequence is TGTGCCAGCAGCACACAGGACAGGGAAGGGCAGCCCCAGCATTTT. Amino acids: CASSTQDREGQPQHF. This chain connects TRBV7-9 to TRBJ1-5, with 8 bases fitting TRBD1. The CDR3 extends over 15 amino acids. With V trimmed by 5 bases and J by 7 bases, 10 bases remained unmatched. Germline-derived CDR1 and CDR2 are SEHNR and FQNEAQ (reference sequence).

In the case of this clonotype: One end of the junction fails to match germline, which may point to a read error. The chain combines TRBV4-1 with TRBJ2-5; D could derive from TRBD1 or TRBD2 (6 bases each). Germline CDR1 and CDR2: MGHRA and YSYEKL. CDR3 size: 15 residues. DNA for the CDR3: TGCACCAGCAGCCAAGGGGAAGGGGGAGGTGAGACCCAGTACTTC. Translating gives CTSSQGEGGGETQYF.

This clonotype was seen at least ten times. V and J are TRBV19 and TRBJ2-6, with a weak D call TRBD2 (6 bases). Per the germline V gene, CDR1 is LNHDA and CDR2 is SQIVND (reference sequence). The germline V and J ends were trimmed by 4 bases and 2 bases, with 12 bases remaining between them. There are 16 residues in the CDR3. The CDR3 DNA sequence: TGTGCCAGTAGTACCACTCGGGGGACTGGGGCCAACGTCCTGACTTTC. Its protein product is CASSTTRGTGANVLTF.

The chain uses TRBV19 and TRBJ2-7; D is unresolved. The germline V gene has CDR1 LNHDA and CDR2 SQIVND (reference sequence). This CDR3 is 13 amino acids long. Deletions cut 4 bases from V and 2 bases from J, with 9 bases between. The CDR3 is CASSTYLTYEQYF. The CDR3 DNA sequence: TGTGCCAGTAGTACTTATCTGACCTACGAGCAGTACTTC.

Concerning this clonotype itself: The CDR3 does not end in the conserved phenylalanine or tryptophan, so this is likely a read error. CDR3 region: CSASGLAGDEQFV. CDR3 nucleotide sequence: TGCAGTGCTTCCGGCCTAGCGGGGGATGAGCAGTTCGTC. The genes are TRBV20-1 and TRBJ2-1; 10 bases match TRBD2. The CDR3 contains 13 residues. Germline V CDR1 and CDR2: DFQATT, SNEGSKA (reference sequence). J lost 8 bases, V lost 5 bases, and 6 bases had no gene match.

The rearrangement uses TRBV7-9 and TRBJ2-2; D remains ambiguous. The CDR3 contains 13 residues. V lost 2 bases to trimming and J lost 5 bases, with 6 bases between them. Germline-derived CDR1 and CDR2 are SEHNR and FQNEAQ (reference sequence). The CDR3 is CASSLLETGELFF. In nucleotides, the CDR3 is TGTGCCAGCAGCTTACTAGAAACCGGGGAGCTGTTTTTT.

This clonotype has a count of ten or more. The chain combines TRBV2 with TRBJ2-7; the D gene is possibly TRBD1 (5 bases). CDR1 SNHLY and CDR2 FYNNEI come from the germline V gene. Deletions cut 7 bases from V and 3 bases from J, with 16 bases between. This CDR3 comprises 14 residues. The CDR3 region is CASTVGQGGYEQYF. CDR3 nucleotide sequence: TGTGCCAGCACCGTGGGGCAGGGCGGCTACGAGCAGTACTTC.